This T cell receptor beta chain stems from a study of blood T cell repertoires in COVID-19. Trimming cost V 6 bases and J 3 bases, with 15 bases left between them. The CDR3 spans 15 residues. Germline V CDR1 and CDR2: MDHEN, SYDVKM. The protocol was immunoSEQ multiplex PCR, while the TCRdb copy is restricted to in-frame clones and leaves out a portion. The sample contains roughly 250,000 clones, roughly 80% of which appear only once. The V call is TRBV28, the J call TRBJ1-3; TRBD1 is a possible D gene (6 bases). Sequencing was done on a sample of peripheral blood. The TCR was taken from a woman older than 75 with acute or convalescent COVID-19. The CDR3 loop is CASSSETGGGNTIYF. Written as DNA, the CDR3 is TGTGCCAGCAGCAGCGAGACAGGCGGTGGAAACACCATATATTTT.